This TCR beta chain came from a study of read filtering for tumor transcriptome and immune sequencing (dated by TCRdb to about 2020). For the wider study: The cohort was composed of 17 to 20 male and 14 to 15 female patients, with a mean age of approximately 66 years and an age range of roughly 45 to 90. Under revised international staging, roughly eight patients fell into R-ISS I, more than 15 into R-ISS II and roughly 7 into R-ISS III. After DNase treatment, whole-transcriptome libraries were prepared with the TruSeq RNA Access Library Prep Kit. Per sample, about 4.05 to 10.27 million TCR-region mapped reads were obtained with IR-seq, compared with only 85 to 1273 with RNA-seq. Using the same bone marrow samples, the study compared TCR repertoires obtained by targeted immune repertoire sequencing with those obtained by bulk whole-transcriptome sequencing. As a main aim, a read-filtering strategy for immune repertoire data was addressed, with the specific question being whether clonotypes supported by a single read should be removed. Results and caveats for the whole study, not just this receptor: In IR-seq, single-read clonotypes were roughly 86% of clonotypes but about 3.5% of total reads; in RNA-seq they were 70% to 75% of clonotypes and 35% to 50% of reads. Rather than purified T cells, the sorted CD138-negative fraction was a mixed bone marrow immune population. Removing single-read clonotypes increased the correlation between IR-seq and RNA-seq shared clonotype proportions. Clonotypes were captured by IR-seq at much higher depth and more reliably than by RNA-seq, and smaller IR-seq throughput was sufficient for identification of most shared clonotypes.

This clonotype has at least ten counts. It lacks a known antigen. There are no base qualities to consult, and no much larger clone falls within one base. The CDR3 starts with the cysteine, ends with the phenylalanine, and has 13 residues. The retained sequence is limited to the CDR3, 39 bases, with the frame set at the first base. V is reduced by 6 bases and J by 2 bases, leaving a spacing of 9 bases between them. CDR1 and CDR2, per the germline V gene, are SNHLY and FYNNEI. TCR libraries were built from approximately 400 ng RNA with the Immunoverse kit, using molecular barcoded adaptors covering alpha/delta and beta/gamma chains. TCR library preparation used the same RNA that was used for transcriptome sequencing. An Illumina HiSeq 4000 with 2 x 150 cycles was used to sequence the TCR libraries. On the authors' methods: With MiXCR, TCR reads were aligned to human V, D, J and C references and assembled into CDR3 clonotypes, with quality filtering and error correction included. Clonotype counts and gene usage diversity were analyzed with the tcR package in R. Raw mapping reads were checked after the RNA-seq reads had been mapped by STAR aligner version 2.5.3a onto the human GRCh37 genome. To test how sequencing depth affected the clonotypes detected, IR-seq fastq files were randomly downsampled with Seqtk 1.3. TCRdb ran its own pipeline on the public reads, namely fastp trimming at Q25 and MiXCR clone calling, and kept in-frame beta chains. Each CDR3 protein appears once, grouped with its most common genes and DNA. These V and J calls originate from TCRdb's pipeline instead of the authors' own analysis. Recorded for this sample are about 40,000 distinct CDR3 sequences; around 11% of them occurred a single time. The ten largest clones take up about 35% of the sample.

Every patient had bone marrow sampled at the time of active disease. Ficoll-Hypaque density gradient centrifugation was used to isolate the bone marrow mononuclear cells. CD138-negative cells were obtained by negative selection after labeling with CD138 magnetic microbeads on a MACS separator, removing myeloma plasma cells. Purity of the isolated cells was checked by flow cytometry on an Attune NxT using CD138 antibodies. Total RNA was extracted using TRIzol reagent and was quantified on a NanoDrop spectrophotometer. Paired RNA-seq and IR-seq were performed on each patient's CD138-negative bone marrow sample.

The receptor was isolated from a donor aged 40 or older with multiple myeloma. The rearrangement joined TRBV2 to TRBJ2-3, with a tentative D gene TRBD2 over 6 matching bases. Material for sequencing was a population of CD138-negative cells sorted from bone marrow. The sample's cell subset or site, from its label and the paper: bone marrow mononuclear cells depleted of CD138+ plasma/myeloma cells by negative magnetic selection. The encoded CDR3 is CASSRLVTDTQYF. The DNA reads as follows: TGTGCCAGCAGCCGACTAGTCACAGATACGCAGTATTTT. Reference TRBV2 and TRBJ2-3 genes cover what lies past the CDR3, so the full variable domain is EPEVTQTPSHQVTQMGQEVILRCVPISNHLYFYWYRQILGQKVEFLVSFYNNEISEKSEIFDDQFSVERPDGSNFTLKIRSTKLEDSAMYFCASSRLVTDTQYFGPGTRLTVL.